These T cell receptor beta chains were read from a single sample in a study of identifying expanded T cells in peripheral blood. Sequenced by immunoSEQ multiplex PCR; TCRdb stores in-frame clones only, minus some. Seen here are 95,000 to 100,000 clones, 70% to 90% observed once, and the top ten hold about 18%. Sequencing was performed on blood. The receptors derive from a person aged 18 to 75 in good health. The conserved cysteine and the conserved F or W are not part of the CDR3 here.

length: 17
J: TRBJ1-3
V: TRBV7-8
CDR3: ASSLTPQGTGVPGNTIY

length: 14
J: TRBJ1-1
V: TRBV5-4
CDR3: ASSLAPQAQTSEAF

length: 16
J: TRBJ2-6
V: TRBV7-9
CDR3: ASSGTGTGPSGANVLT

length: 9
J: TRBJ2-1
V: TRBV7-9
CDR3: ASSPYNEQF

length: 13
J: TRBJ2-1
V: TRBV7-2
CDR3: ASSLASTPYNEQF

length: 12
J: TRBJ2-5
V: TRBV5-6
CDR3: ASSFWGGERNQY

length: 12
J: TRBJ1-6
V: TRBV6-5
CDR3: ASRDPPGYSPLH

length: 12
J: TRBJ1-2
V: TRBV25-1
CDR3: ASSVLTGFGGYT

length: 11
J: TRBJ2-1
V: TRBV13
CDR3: ASSGHGYNEQF

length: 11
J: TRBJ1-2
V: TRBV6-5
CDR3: ASSRRAEYGYT

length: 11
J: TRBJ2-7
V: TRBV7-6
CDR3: ASSRSAGYEQY